This entry concerns a single T cell receptor (beta chain). The data were obtained in a study of blood T cell repertoires in COVID-19. About the study: Sample material is recorded as cDNA or gDNA derived from T cells, B-cell-depleted T cells, or PBMCs.

The assay was immunoSEQ multiplex PCR, and TCRdb's table has in-frame clones only and misses some. This sample yields approximately 70,000 clones, of which roughly nine tenths are seen a single time; 2% to 3% belongs to the top ten. V lost 4 bases and J 3 bases, leaving 10 bases between the germline ends. The CDR3 length is 13 residues. The germline gives CDR1 SGDLS, CDR2 YYNGEE. Sequenced input: peripheral blood. The chain links TRBV9 to TRBJ1-2; the D gene is possibly TRBD1 (5 bases). The TCR comes from a man aged 50 to 60 with COVID-19, enrolled during active disease. The CDR3 here is CASSPQGDYGYTF. CDR3 sequence (DNA): TGTGCCAGCAGCCCCCAAGGGGACTATGGCTACACCTTC.